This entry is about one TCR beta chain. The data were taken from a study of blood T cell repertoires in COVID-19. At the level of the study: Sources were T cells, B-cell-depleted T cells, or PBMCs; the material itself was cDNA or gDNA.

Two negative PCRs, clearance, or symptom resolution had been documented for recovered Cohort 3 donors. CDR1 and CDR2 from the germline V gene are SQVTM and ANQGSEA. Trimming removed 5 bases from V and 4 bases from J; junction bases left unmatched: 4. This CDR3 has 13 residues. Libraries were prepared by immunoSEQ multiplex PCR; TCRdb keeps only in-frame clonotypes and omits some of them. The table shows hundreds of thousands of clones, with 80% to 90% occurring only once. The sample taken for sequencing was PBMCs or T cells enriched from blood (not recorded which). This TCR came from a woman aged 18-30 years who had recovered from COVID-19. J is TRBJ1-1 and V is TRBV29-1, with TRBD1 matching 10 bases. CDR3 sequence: CSVTRTGGTEAFF. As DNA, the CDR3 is TGCAGCGTTACTCGGACAGGGGGCACTGAAGCTTTCTTT.